The 17 T cell receptor beta chains below come from one sample, sequenced in a study of T cells after posttransplantation cyclophosphamide. Treatment was busulfan-fludarabine conditioning, a marrow graft, and cyclophosphamide on days +3 and +4. TCRdb's copy holds only in-frame clones and misses some; the assay was immunoSEQ multiplex PCR. This sample comprises 12,000 or so clones, none seen once only. The input for sequencing was PBMCs, taken after allogeneic stem cell transplant with posttransplant cyclophosphamide. The source of these receptors is a female patient between 35 and 55 years old who received an allogeneic stem cell transplant from a related donor, was CMV-positive, and had acute GVHD only. Some T cells may be graft donor cells.

This clone was recorded many times. The chain is built from TRBV5-5 and TRBJ1-5; 7 positions match TRBD1. Germline lookup yields CDR1 SGHKS and CDR2 YYEKEE (reference sequence). Germline trimming cut 3 bases from V and 3 bases from J; bases unmatched to any gene: 3. CDR3 size: 14 residues. The CDR3 DNA reads as TGTGCCAGCAGCTCGGGACAGCTCAATCAGCCCCAGCATTTT. Amino acid sequence: CASSSGQLNQPQHF.

This clone showed up just a few times. Germline is not matched at one junction end, which may reflect a read error. J is TRBJ2-2 and V is TRBV6-6; 10 nucleotides agree with TRBD2. The length of the CDR3 is 15 residues. In germline, CDR1 is MNHNY, CDR2 SVGAGI (reference sequence). This CDR3 reads CAISVSGGATGELFF. Here the CDR3 DNA reads TGTGCCATCAGTGTAAGCGGGGGGGCGACCGGGGAGCTGTTTTTT.

This clone has ten or more counts. The J gene is TRBJ1-5, the V gene TRBV19; 9 bases match TRBD1. This CDR3 is 16 amino acids long. The V and J ends lost 7 bases and 4 bases, in that order; junction bases with no gene match: 11. The germline V gene has CDR1 LNHDA and CDR2 SQIVND (reference sequence). As DNA, the CDR3 is TGTGCCAGTACCATGACAGGGGGAGTTGGGAATCAGCCCCAGCATTTT. Translation gives CASTMTGGVGNQPQHF.

This clone showed up many times. V gene TRBV6-5 combines with J gene TRBJ1-2; weak D call: TRBD1 (5 bases). V lost 2 bases, J lost 7 bases, and 14 bases lay in between. The CDR3 is made up of 14 amino acids. Germline CDR1 is MNHEY and CDR2 is SVGAGI. The DNA for the CDR3 is TGTGCCAGCAGTTACGATCGGGGGTTAGGTGGCTACACCTTC. It is translated as CASSYDRGLGGYTF.

The chain combines TRBV4-2 with TRBJ2-5, with 9 bases fitting TRBD1. J lost 5 bases, V lost 0 bases, and 7 bases had no gene match. This CDR3 spans 16 amino acids. CDR1 LGHNA and CDR2 YNFKEQ come from the germline V gene. CDR3 DNA sequence: TGTGCCAGCAGCCAAGATGAACAGGGGGCAGGCGAGACCCAGTACTTC. It codes for CASSQDEQGAGETQYF.

The sample holds a few counts of this clone. V is TRBV7-8 and J is TRBJ2-1, with TRBD2 matching over 7 bases. CDR3 length: 15 amino acids. Looked up from germline, CDR1 is SGHVS and CDR2 is FQNEAQ. With 0 bases clipped from V and 8 bases from J, the junction kept 7 bases outside the gene matches. CDR3 loop: CASSLAGLVFDEQFF. CDR3 sequence (DNA): TGTGCCAGCAGCTTAGCCGGACTAGTTTTTGATGAGCAGTTCTTC.

The chain employs TRBV21-1 and TRBJ1-2; the table's TRBD1 call for D was not verified on the DNA. TRBV21-1 is classified as a pseudogene. The CDR3 totals 16 residues. CDR3 loop: CASLKDRLDHNYGYTF. The CDR3 nucleotides read TGTGCCAGCCTTAAGGACAGGTTAGATCACAACTATGGCTACACCTTC.

This clone was detected ten times or more. V and J are TRBV20-1 and TRBJ2-7, with D possibly being TRBD2 (6 bases). The CDR3 runs to 11 residues. In germline, CDR1 is DFQATT, CDR2 SNEGSKA (reference sequence). The V gene lost 5 bases and the J gene lost 5 bases, with 10 bases spanning the gap. DNA for the CDR3: TGCAGTGCTTCTAGCGCCCACGAGCAGTACGTC. Encoded protein: CSASSAHEQYV.

This clone was detected ten times or more. The chain couples TRBV9 to TRBJ2-3; 10 bases agree with TRBD2. Losses at the gene ends were 0 bases for V and 5 bases for J; bases not matched to a gene: 15. Germline V gene sequence: CDR1 SGDLS, CDR2 YYNGEE. The CDR3 consists of 19 residues. CDR3 sequence reads: CASSVEWGTAGGPGDTQYF. The CDR3, as DNA: TGTGCCAGCAGCGTAGAATGGGGGACAGCGGGAGGGCCAGGAGATACGCAGTATTTT.

This clone has ten or more counts. The chain joins TRBV27 to TRBJ2-3; TRBD2 matches 12 bases. Germline trimming cut 2 bases from V and 5 bases from J; bases unmatched to any gene: 2. The germline gives CDR1 MNHEY, CDR2 SMNVEV (reference sequence). This CDR3 has 15 amino acids. CDR3 amino acids: CASSLLAGGVDTQYF. The CDR3 coding sequence is TGTGCCAGCAGTTTACTAGCGGGAGGGGTAGATACGCAGTATTTT.

This clone was counted at least ten times. V usage is TRBV7-5 and J usage is TRBJ2-7; the table's D call of TRBD2 was not tested on the DNA. TRBV7-5 is given as a pseudogene. The CDR3 is 15 residues long. In DNA, the CDR3 is TGTGCCAGAAGCTTAGGGGTTAGCGGGCACTACGAGCAGTACGTC. Translated: CARSLGVSGHYEQYV.

The table lists this clone with many counts. DNA for the CDR3: TGTGCCAGCAGCCCCAGTGACTCTGGAAACACCATATATTTT. It encodes CASSPSDSGNTIYF. The chain links TRBV7-2 to TRBJ1-3; D remains ambiguous. Deletions cut 5 bases from V and 0 bases from J, with 8 bases between. Germline-derived CDR1 and CDR2 are SGHTA and FQGNSA. There are 14 residues in the CDR3. The full variable domain, completed using reference TRBV7-2 and TRBJ1-3, is GAGVSQSPSNKVTEKGKDVELRCDPISGHTALYWYRQSLGQGLEFLIYFQGNSAPDKSGLPSDRFSAERTGGSVSTLTIQRTQQEDSAVYLCASSPSDSGNTIYFGEGSWLTVV.

This clone was seen ten or more times. The chain links TRBV19 to TRBJ2-7, with a tentative D call TRBD2 (5 bases). Germline-derived CDR1 and CDR2 are LNHDA and SQIVND (reference sequence). Trimming removed 1 base at V and 2 bases at J, with 12 bases between. The CDR3 is made up of 15 amino acids. The DNA of the CDR3 is TGTGCCAGTAGTATAGCCAGCGGCAATACCTACGAGCAGTACTTC. It is translated as CASSIASGNTYEQYF.

At least ten counts were recorded for this clone. V gene TRBV9 combines with J gene TRBJ2-3; 8 nucleotides match TRBD2. The CDR3 contains 14 residues. The germline V gene has CDR1 SGDLS and CDR2 YYNGEE. V gave up 4 bases and J gave up 5 bases; unmatched junction bases: 6. The DNA for the CDR3 is TGTGCCAGCAGCTCCGGGAGGGCCGGAGATACGCAGTATTTT. Translating gives CASSSGRAGDTQYF. The full variable domain, in which reference TRBV9 and TRBJ2-3 provide the parts outside the CDR3, is DSGVTQTPKHLITATGQRVTLRCSPRSGDLSVYWYQQSLDQGLQFLIQYYNGEERAKGNILERFSAQQFPDLHSELNLSSLELGDSALYFCASSSGRAGDTQYFGPGTRLTVL.

The CDR3 DNA follows: TGTGCCAGCACCCCGGTGACTAGCGGGGGCCCCACCGGGGAGCTGTTTTTT. It translates to CASTPVTSGGPTGELFF. The rearrangement joins TRBV27 to TRBJ2-2; 12 bases map to TRBD2. Germline V gene lookup returns CDR1 MNHEY and CDR2 SMNVEV (reference sequence). The CDR3 is 17 residues long. V dropped 7 bases and J dropped 4; count of bases not matched to a gene: 10.

In its sample, this clone was seen many times. The chain links TRBV7-3 to TRBJ2-2; no clear D. The CDR3 has 16 residues. V lost 5 bases, J lost 0 bases, and 13 bases lay in between. CDR1 and CDR2 (germline): SGHTA, FQGTGA. Written as DNA, the CDR3 is TGTGCCAGCAGCCAAAATCCATCCCCGAACACCGGGGAGCTGTTTTTT. The encoded protein is CASSQNPSPNTGELFF.

In this sample, this clone turned up a few times. The chain carries TRBV5-6 and TRBJ1-6, with unresolved D. The V gene's germline CDR1 is SGHDT and CDR2 YYEEEE. The V end was cut by 4 bases, the J end by 10 bases, with 18 bases between. The CDR3 is 15 residues long. CDR3 sequence: CASSPDSIAGSPLHF. In DNA form, the CDR3 reads TGTGCCAGCAGCCCGGACTCAATTGCGGGGTCACCCCTCCACTTT. The full variable domain, rest sourced from reference TRBV5-6 and TRBJ1-6, is DAGVTQSPTHLIKTRGQQVTLRCSPKSGHDTVSWYQQALGQGPQFIFQYYEEEERQRGNFPDRFSGHQFPNYSSELNVNALLLGDSALYLCASSPDSIAGSPLHFGNGTRLTVT.